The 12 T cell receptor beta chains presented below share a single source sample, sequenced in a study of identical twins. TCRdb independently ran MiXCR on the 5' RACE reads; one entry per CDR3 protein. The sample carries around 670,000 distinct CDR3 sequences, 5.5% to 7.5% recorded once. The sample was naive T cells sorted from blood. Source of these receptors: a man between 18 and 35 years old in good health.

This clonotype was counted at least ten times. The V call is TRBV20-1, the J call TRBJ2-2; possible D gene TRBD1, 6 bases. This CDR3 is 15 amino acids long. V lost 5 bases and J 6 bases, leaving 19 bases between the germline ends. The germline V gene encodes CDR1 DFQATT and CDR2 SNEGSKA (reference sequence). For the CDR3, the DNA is TGCAGTGCTCAAAACAGGGCCCAGCACCCCGGGGAGCTGTTTTTT. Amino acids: CSAQNRAQHPGELFF.

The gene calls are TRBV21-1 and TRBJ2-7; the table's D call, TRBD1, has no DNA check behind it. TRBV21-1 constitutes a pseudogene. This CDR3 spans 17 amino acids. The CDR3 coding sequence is TGTGCCAGCAGCACTATGGGGAGGGGGGCCCTTCTCTACGAGCAGTACTTC. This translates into CASSTMGRGALLYEQYF.

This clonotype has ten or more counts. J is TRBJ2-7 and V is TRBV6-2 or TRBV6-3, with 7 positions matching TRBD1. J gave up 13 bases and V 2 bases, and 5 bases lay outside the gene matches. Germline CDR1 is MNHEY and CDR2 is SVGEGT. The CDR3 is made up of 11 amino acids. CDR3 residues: CASSYLRDSYF. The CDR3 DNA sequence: TGTGCCAGCAGTTACCTCCGGGACAGTTACTTC.

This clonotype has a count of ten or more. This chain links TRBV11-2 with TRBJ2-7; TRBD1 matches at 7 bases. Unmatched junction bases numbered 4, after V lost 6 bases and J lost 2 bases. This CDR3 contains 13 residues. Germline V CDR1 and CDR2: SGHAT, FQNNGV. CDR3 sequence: CASSLGQTYEQYV. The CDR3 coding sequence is TGTGCCAGCAGTTTGGGACAGACCTACGAGCAGTACGTC.

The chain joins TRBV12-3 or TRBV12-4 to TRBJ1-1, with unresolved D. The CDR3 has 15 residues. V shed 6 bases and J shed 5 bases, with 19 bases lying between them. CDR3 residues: CASSYPVRRRTEAFF. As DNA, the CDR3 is TGTGCCAGCAGCTACCCCGTCAGGAGAAGGACTGAAGCTTTCTTT.

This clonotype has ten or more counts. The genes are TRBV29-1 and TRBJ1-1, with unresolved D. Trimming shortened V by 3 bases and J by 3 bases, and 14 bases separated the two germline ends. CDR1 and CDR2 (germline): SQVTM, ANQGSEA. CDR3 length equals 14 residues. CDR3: CSVDRGYGDTEAFF. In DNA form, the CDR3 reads TGCAGCGTTGACCGTGGATATGGGGACACTGAAGCTTTCTTT.

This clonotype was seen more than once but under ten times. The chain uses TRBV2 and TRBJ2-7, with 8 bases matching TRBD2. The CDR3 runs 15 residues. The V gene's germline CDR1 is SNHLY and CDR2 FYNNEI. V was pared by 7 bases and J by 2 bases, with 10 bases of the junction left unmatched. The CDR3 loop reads CASISSVAGTYEQYF. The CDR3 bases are TGTGCCAGCATCTCGTCCGTAGCGGGAACCTACGAGCAGTACTTC.

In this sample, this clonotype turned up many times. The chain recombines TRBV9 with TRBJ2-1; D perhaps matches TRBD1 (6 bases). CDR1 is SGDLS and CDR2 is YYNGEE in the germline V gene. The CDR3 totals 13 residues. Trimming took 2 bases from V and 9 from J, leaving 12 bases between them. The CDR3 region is CASSVIGGGEQFF. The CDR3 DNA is TGTGCCAGCAGCGTGATTGGGGGCGGTGAGCAGTTCTTC.

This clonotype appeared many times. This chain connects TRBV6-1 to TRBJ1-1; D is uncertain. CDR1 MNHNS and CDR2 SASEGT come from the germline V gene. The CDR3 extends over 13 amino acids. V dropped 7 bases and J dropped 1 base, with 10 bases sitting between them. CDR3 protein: CASTEATNTEAFF. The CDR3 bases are TGTGCCAGCACGGAGGCCACGAACACTGAAGCTTTCTTT.

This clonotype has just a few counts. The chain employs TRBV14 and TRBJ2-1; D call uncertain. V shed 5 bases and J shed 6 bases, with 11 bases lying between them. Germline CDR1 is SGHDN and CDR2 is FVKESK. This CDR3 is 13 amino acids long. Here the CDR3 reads CASSSPLGNEQFF. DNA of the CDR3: TGTGCCAGCAGCTCCCCCCTAGGCAATGAGCAGTTCTTC.

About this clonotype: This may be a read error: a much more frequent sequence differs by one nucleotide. The CDR3 protein is CSARAVQINEQFF. As DNA, the CDR3 is TGCAGTGCTAGAGCAGTACAGATAAATGAGCAGTTCTTC. The chain employs TRBV20-1 and TRBJ2-1; D gene uncertain. From germline, CDR1 is DFQATT and CDR2 SNEGSKA (reference sequence). The CDR3 is made up of 13 amino acids. V was shortened by 1 base and J by 7 bases, with 11 bases between the two germline ends.

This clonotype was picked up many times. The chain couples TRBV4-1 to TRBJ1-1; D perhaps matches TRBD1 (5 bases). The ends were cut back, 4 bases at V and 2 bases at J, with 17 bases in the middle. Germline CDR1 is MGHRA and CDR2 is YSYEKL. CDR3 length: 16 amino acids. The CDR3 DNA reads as TGCGCCAGCAGCCGTATCCCCGGGACGGGAAACACTGAAGCTTTCTTT. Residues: CASSRIPGTGNTEAFF.